The rows below give T cell receptor beta chains drawn from one sample of a study of shared clonotypes between healthy human individuals. Here immunoSEQ multiplex PCR was the method, and the copy in TCRdb shows in-frame clones only, minus some. The sample has more than 90,000 clones, roughly two thirds seen once. Sequenced material: memory CD8+ T cells sorted from blood. The receptors were sampled from a man under 40 in good health. CDR3s include the opening cysteine and the closing phenylalanine or tryptophan. The D gene is left open where the match is weak. Clone size, where shown, is once, few, many, or a class for clones that have expanded.

J: TRBJ2-3
D: NA
V: TRBV4-3
size: once
DNA: TGCGCCAGCAGCCTTGAGCGTGATACGCAGTATTTT
CDR3: CASSLERDTQYF

J: TRBJ2-7
D: NA
V: TRBV5-8
size: NA
DNA: TGTGCCAGCAGCCCGCCCGTTAAGACCTACGGGGCTGGGGCCTACGAGCAGTACTTC
CDR3: CASSPPVKTYGAGAYEQYF

J: TRBJ2-7
D: NA
V: TRBV2
size: NA
DNA: TGTGCCAGCAGTGAGGGCATTGACGAGCAGTACTTC
CDR3: CASSEGIDEQYF

J: TRBJ2-6
D: TRBD1
V: TRBV4-3
size: NA
DNA: TGCGCCAGCAGCCAAGCCCGACAGGGCCCCTCTGGGGCCAACGTCCTGACTTTC
CDR3: CASSQARQGPSGANVLTF

J: TRBJ1-2
D: TRBD1
V: TRBV27
size: NA
DNA: TGTGCCAGCAGTCCGGGGGCGGGAACAGGGGCCACATATGGCTACACCTTC
CDR3: CASSPGAGTGATYGYTF

J: TRBJ2-7
D: NA
V: TRBV9
size: NA
DNA: TGTGCCAGCAGCGAAGACCTAACCTACGAGCAGTACTTC
CDR3: CASSEDLTYEQYF

J: TRBJ2-7
D: NA
V: TRBV18
size: NA
DNA: TGTGCCAGCTCAGGGTTTCCAGGGTATTACGAGCAGTACTTC
CDR3: CASSGFPGYYEQYF

J: TRBJ1-5
D: TRBD1
V: TRBV6-5
size: NA
DNA: TGTGCCAGCAGGCACAGGGGGCACAATCAGCCCCAGCATTTT
CDR3: CASRHRGHNQPQHF

J: TRBJ1-2
D: NA
V: TRBV5-5
size: NA
DNA: TGTGCCAGCAGAGCAGCGCTGGGCGACTATGGCTACACCTTC
CDR3: CASRAALGDYGYTF

J: TRBJ1-2
D: TRBD1
V: TRBV7-9
size: few
DNA: TGTGCCAGCAGCGTAACAGGGGGCATCGACTATGGCTACACCTTC
CDR3: CASSVTGGIDYGYTF

J: TRBJ2-2
D: NA
V: TRBV6-6
size: NA
DNA: TGTGCCAGCAGTTACATCTGGCCTTCAGCCGGGGAGCTGTTTTTT
CDR3: CASSYIWPSAGELFF

J: TRBJ2-7
D: TRBD2
V: TRBV2
size: many
DNA: TGTGCCAGCAGGGGGCTAGCGGGCATCTACGAGCAGTACTTC
CDR3: CASRGLAGIYEQYF

J: TRBJ2-3
D: NA
V: TRBV29-1
size: NA
DNA: TGCAGCGTTGAAGGACAGACCACCACAGATACGCAGTATTTT
CDR3: CSVEGQTTTDTQYF

J: TRBJ1-1
D: TRBD1
V: TRBV7-2
size: NA
DNA: TGTGCCAGCAGCTCAGAGACAGGGAGGAGCACTGAAGCTTTCTTT
CDR3: CASSSETGRSTEAFF

J: TRBJ2-1
D: NA
V: TRBV4-3
size: NA
DNA: TGCGCCAGCAGCCATAGGCAGTTCGGCGACAATGAGCAGTTCTTC
CDR3: CASSHRQFGDNEQFF

J: TRBJ2-1
D: NA
V: TRBV28
size: NA
DNA: TGTGCCAGCAGCCCCCATGAGAGGCTCAATGAGCAGTTCTTC
CDR3: CASSPHERLNEQFF

J: TRBJ2-3
D: NA
V: TRBV28
size: few
DNA: TGTGCCAGCAGTTTATTGTCAGACCCAGATACGCAGTATTTT
CDR3: CASSLLSDPDTQYF

J: TRBJ1-4
D: NA
V: TRBV9
size: NA
DNA: TGTGCCAGCAGCTTAGGGGGGACGGCTGAAAAACTGTTTTTT
CDR3: CASSLGGTAEKLFF

J: TRBJ2-3
D: NA
V: TRBV6-4
size: many
DNA: TGTGCCAGCAGTCAGGGGATGGGGACAGATACGCAGTATTTT
CDR3: CASSQGMGTDTQYF

J: TRBJ2-7
D: TRBD1
V: TRBV27
size: NA
DNA: TGTGCCAGCAGTCTCCGACAAAGGGGGCCCTACGAGCAGTACTTC
CDR3: CASSLRQRGPYEQYF

J: TRBJ2-1
D: NA
V: TRBV6-6
size: few
DNA: TGTGCCAGCAGTTACCGTAGGACAAGCGCATACAATGAGCAGTTCTTC
CDR3: CASSYRRTSAYNEQFF

J: TRBJ2-3
D: NA
V: TRBV7-3
size: once
DNA: TGTGCCAGCAGCCCAAATAGGAAAGATACGCAGTATTTT
CDR3: CASSPNRKDTQYF

J: TRBJ1-4
D: NA
V: TRBV5-6
size: NA
DNA: TGTGCCAGCAGCAGGACGACAACTAATGAAAAACTGTTTTTT
CDR3: CASSRTTTNEKLFF

J: TRBJ1-1
D: TRBD1
V: TRBV10-3
size: NA
DNA: TGTGCCATCAGTGACTCTTCCGGGACAGGGTGGACTGAAGCTTTCTTT
CDR3: CAISDSSGTGWTEAFF

J: TRBJ2-3
D: NA
V: TRBV27
size: NA
DNA: TGTGCCAGCAGTTCACTCGACAGCACAGATACGCAGTATTTT
CDR3: CASSSLDSTDTQYF

J: TRBJ2-5
D: NA
V: TRBV7-6
size: NA
DNA: TGTGCCAGCAGCTTGGGGGCGGGGCAGGGAGGGACCCAGTACTTC
CDR3: CASSLGAGQGGTQYF

J: TRBJ2-7
D: NA
V: TRBV5-5
size: medium-sized
DNA: TGTGCCAGCAGCCCCGGGTGGCCGGACGAGCAGTACTTC
CDR3: CASSPGWPDEQYF

J: TRBJ2-3
D: NA
V: TRBV2
size: NA
DNA: TGTGCCAGCAGTGTTCATCAGGGGCGCACAGATACGCAGTATTTT
CDR3: CASSVHQGRTDTQYF

J: TRBJ2-7
D: TRBD1
V: TRBV11-3
size: many
DNA: TGTGCCAGCAGCTTAGAGGGGGACAGCTCCTACGAGCAGTACTTC
CDR3: CASSLEGDSSYEQYF

J: TRBJ1-5
D: NA
V: TRBV19
size: few
DNA: TGTGCCAGTAGTAGAATAAATCAGCCCCAGCATTTT
CDR3: CASSRINQPQHF